Listed here is a single T cell receptor (beta chain). The CDR3 sequence is 15 residues long. Germline V gene sequence: CDR1 SGHNT, CDR2 YYREEE (reference sequence). V shed 4 bases and J 6 bases; nucleotides not matched to a gene: 9. These data belong to a study of blood T cell repertoires in COVID-19. Study as a whole: PBMCs, B-cell-depleted T cells, or T cells provided the cDNA or gDNA that made up the material.

Profiling relied on immunoSEQ multiplex PCR, and the TCRdb table lists in-frame clones only, not all of them. The data show about 39,000 clones, more than 75% seen once. This chain joins TRBV5-4 and TRBJ2-7; 11 bases are a match to TRBD1. The sequenced sample was peripheral blood. This receptor was identified in a middle-aged man with active or convalescent COVID-19. CDR3 protein: CASSTPGQGGTEQYF. For the CDR3, the DNA is TGTGCCAGCAGCACTCCGGGACAGGGGGGTACCGAGCAGTACTTC.